A selection of T cell receptor beta chains follows, all from one sample in a study of identical twins. TCRdb ran MiXCR on the 5' RACE reads and lists one entry per CDR3 protein. Altogether about 330,000 distinct CDR3 sequences are present, roughly an eighth being singletons, with the ten largest covering 7.2%. The same sample was also studied in work on yellow fever vaccine responses in identical twins.

The sequenced sample consisted of CD8+ T cells sorted from blood. The receptors stem from a woman in her late teens or twenties in good health. The CDR3 runs from the conserved cysteine through the conserved F or W. D genes are given only for firm matches. Expanded clones are given a class, and other clones once, few, many or no size at all.

v_call: TRBV6-4
clone_size: NA
d_call: TRBD1
j_call: TRBJ2-1
cdr3_length: 14
cdr3_nt: TGTGCCAGCAGTGTCGGACAGGGCAGGGGTGAGCAGTTCTTC
cdr3_aa: CASSVGQGRGEQFF

v_call: TRBV12-3/TRBV12-4
clone_size: few
d_call: NA
j_call: TRBJ1-1
cdr3_length: 14
cdr3_nt: TGTGCCAGCAGTTTAGGACGGGCGAGCCCTGAAGCTTTCTTT
cdr3_aa: CASSLGRASPEAFF

v_call: TRBV2
clone_size: NA
d_call: TRBD2
j_call: TRBJ2-1
cdr3_length: 15
cdr3_nt: TGTGCCAGCAGAGACACTAGCGCGTTTGACAATGAGCAGTTCTTC
cdr3_aa: CASRDTSAFDNEQFF

v_call: TRBV4-1
clone_size: many
d_call: NA
j_call: TRBJ2-5
cdr3_length: 12
cdr3_nt: TGCGCCAGCAGCCCGAACCAAGAGACCCAGTACTTC
cdr3_aa: CASSPNQETQYF

v_call: TRBV2
clone_size: few
d_call: TRBD2
j_call: TRBJ2-7
cdr3_length: 15
cdr3_nt: TGTGCCAGCAGCACGACTAGCGCCAGCTCCTACGAGCAGTACTTC
cdr3_aa: CASSTTSASSYEQYF

v_call: TRBV5-5
clone_size: few
d_call: NA
j_call: TRBJ1-2
cdr3_length: 14
cdr3_nt: TGTGCCAGCAGCTTGGAAGGAGCAGACTATGGCTACACCTTC
cdr3_aa: CASSLEGADYGYTF

v_call: TRBV27
clone_size: few
d_call: TRBD2
j_call: TRBJ2-2
cdr3_length: 15
cdr3_nt: TGTGCCAGCAGAGCAGGACTAGTGAACACCGGGGAGCTGTTTTTT
cdr3_aa: CASRAGLVNTGELFF

v_call: TRBV6-1
clone_size: NA
d_call: TRBD1
j_call: TRBJ2-5
cdr3_length: 13
cdr3_nt: TGTGCCAGCAGACCGACAGGGTTAGAGACCCAGTACTTC
cdr3_aa: CASRPTGLETQYF

v_call: TRBV28
clone_size: NA
d_call: NA
j_call: TRBJ2-7
cdr3_length: 14
cdr3_nt: TGTGCCAGCAGTCCCTGGTCAATCTCCTACGAGCAGTACTTC
cdr3_aa: CASSPWSISYEQYF

v_call: TRBV11-2
clone_size: few
d_call: NA
j_call: TRBJ2-5
cdr3_length: 15
cdr3_nt: TGTGCCAGCAGCCCCTGGGAGCGGAACCAAGAGACCCAGTACTTC
cdr3_aa: CASSPWERNQETQYF

v_call: TRBV2
clone_size: few
d_call: TRBD2
j_call: TRBJ2-3
cdr3_length: 15
cdr3_nt: TGTGCCAGCAGTGATATGACGACTAGCAGGGATACGCAGTATTTT
cdr3_aa: CASSDMTTSRDTQYF

v_call: TRBV2
clone_size: NA
d_call: NA
j_call: TRBJ2-7
cdr3_length: 16
cdr3_nt: TGTGCCAGCAGTGAAGGAGTCGGGGGTGATGGAGGAAAGCAGTACTTC
cdr3_aa: CASSEGVGGDGGKQYF

v_call: TRBV27
clone_size: few
d_call: TRBD1
j_call: TRBJ2-1
cdr3_length: 16
cdr3_nt: TGTGCCAGCAGTTTCAGTGGGACAGGAGGTTACAATGAGCAGTTCTTC
cdr3_aa: CASSFSGTGGYNEQFF

v_call: TRBV15
clone_size: NA
d_call: NA
j_call: TRBJ2-5
cdr3_length: 15
cdr3_nt: TGTGCCACCAGCAGAGATCGAGGCAGGGGTTTAACCCAGTACTTC
cdr3_aa: CATSRDRGRGLTQYF

v_call: TRBV7-7
clone_size: few
d_call: NA
j_call: TRBJ2-5
cdr3_length: 14
cdr3_nt: TGTGCCAGCAGCCCCTTCGGCAGGGAAGAGACCCAGTACTTC
cdr3_aa: CASSPFGREETQYF

v_call: TRBV6-6
clone_size: NA
d_call: NA
j_call: TRBJ2-7
cdr3_length: 12
cdr3_nt: TGTGCCAGCAGTCACGGACAGTACGAGCAGTACTTC
cdr3_aa: CASSHGQYEQYF

v_call: TRBV11-3
clone_size: few
d_call: NA
j_call: TRBJ2-7
cdr3_length: 13
cdr3_nt: TGTGCCAGCAGTCTCACCGGGGAGAACGAGCAGTACTTC
cdr3_aa: CASSLTGENEQYF

v_call: TRBV7-9
clone_size: NA
d_call: NA
j_call: TRBJ2-5
cdr3_length: 15
cdr3_nt: TGTGCCAGCAGCTCCCCGGGGAGGCTTCAAGAGACCCAGTACTTC
cdr3_aa: CASSSPGRLQETQYF